This T cell receptor (beta chain) was captured by sequencing in a study of monozygotic twins with inflammatory bowel disease. Germline CDR1 SGHDN, CDR2 FVKESK. CDR3 size: 13 residues. Study results and limitations: A reduction in TCRbeta diversity (inverse Simpson) was seen in IBD patients relative to healthy co-twins.

Concerning this clonotype: Its antigen is as yet unknown.

Eight reactions per sample, run separately, yielded cDNA. The study subjected TCRalpha and TCRbeta cDNA to two nested PCRs of about 15 and 9 cycles. TCRdb processed the 5' RACE reads again and assigns one entry to each CDR3 protein, with no DNA. This sample's table reports 150,000 to 200,000 distinct CDR3 sequences. This clonotype was obtained from a human donor with ulcerative colitis or Crohn's disease, or a healthy co-twin of an affected twin (not recorded which). What was sequenced was blood. The chain joins TRBV14 to TRBJ2-1. The CDR3 reads CASSLLRVNEQFF.